These 16 T cell receptor beta chains share one sample of origin, sequenced in a study of shared clonotypes between healthy human individuals. Only in-frame clones appear in the TCRdb table, and some are missing; sequencing was by immunoSEQ multiplex PCR. Found here are fewer than 1.4 million clones, 75% to 85% of them singletons; the top ten hold 0.5% to 0.65%. Sequencing used memory CD4+ T cells from PBMCs. Regarding subset: CD45RA-negative fraction. These receptors were obtained from a man between 18 and 35 years old in good health. Some clones in this sample may be carry-over from other donors' samples.

This chain connects TRBV11-2 to TRBJ2-1, with TRBD1 matching over 9 bases. From germline, CDR1 is SGHAT and CDR2 FQNNGV. The CDR3 has 14 amino acids. The J segment lost 7 bases and the V segment lost 5 bases, leaving 6 bases of the junction unmatched. CDR3 coding DNA: TGTGCCAGCAGCACGGGACAGGGATGGAATGAGCAGTTCTTC. It translates to CASSTGQGWNEQFF.

This clone appeared a single time. V gene TRBV2 combines with J gene TRBJ2-1, with 7 bases aligning to TRBD2. The germline CDR1 and CDR2 sequences are SNHLY and FYNNEI. The length of the CDR3 is 24 residues. J gave up 1 base and V 4 bases, and 31 bases lay outside the gene matches. CDR3 loop: CASSGPRTTKSNGGASGSYNEQFF. CDR3 nucleotides: TGTGCCAGCAGTGGACCGAGAACAACCAAAAGCAATGGGGGAGCTAGCGGTTCCTACAATGAGCAGTTCTTC.

This clone was seen a single time. V usage is TRBV7-3 and J usage is TRBJ2-2; no clear D gene. In germline, CDR1 is SGHTA, CDR2 FQGTGA. CDR3 size: 16 residues. V was pared by 1 base and J by 2 bases, with 11 bases between. For the CDR3, the DNA is TGTGCCAGCAGCTTAAATTCAGTTATCAACACCGGGGAGCTGTTTTTT. Translating it yields CASSLNSVINTGELFF. The whole variable domain, remainder taken from reference TRBV7-3 and TRBJ2-2, is GAGVSQTPSNKVTEKGKYVELRCDPISGHTALYWYRQSLGQGPEFLIYFQGTGAADDSGLPNDRFFAVRPEGSVSTLKIQRTERGDSAVYLCASSLNSVINTGELFFGEGSRLTVL.

For this clone: A read error may account for a junction end that differs from germline. The genes are TRBV30 and TRBJ1-1; possibly TRBD1 for D (6 bases). Germline V gene sequence: CDR1 GTSNPN, CDR2 SVGIG (reference sequence). The CDR3 is 13 amino acids. The CDR3 DNA is TGTGCCTGGAGTTTGAGGGGGGGCACTGAAGCTCTCTTT. It is translated as CAWSLRGGTEALF.

This sequence joins TRBV28 and TRBJ1-4, with 9 bases fitting TRBD1. Germline CDR1 MDHEN, CDR2 SYDVKM. After removal of 6 bases from V and 4 bases from J, the junction contained 3 bases not matched to a gene. This CDR3 is built from 14 residues. The CDR3 here is CASSRTGVNEKLFF. Here the CDR3 DNA reads TGTGCCAGCAGCAGGACAGGGGTTAATGAAAAACTGTTTTTT.

This clone came up a few times. This rearrangement joins TRBV9 to TRBJ2-2; D perhaps matches TRBD1 (6 bases). Germline-derived CDR1 and CDR2 are SGDLS and YYNGEE. The CDR3 has 15 residues. Trimming left V 1 base short and J 1 base short, with 8 bases between. This CDR3 reads CASSVLDRNTGELFF. CDR3 coding DNA: TGTGCCAGCAGCGTATTGGACAGGAACACCGGGGAGCTGTTTTTT. Full variable domain (outside the CDR3, taken from reference TRBV9 and TRBJ2-2): DSGVTQTPKHLITATGQRVTLRCSPRSGDLSVYWYQQSLDQGLQFLIQYYNGEERAKGNILERFSAQQFPDLHSELNLSSLELGDSALYFCASSVLDRNTGELFFGEGSRLTVL.

The CDR3 loop is CASSQDWGDPIGGGQYF. The CDR3 nucleotides read TGCGCCAGCAGCCAAGACTGGGGGGACCCCATCGGAGGCGGGCAGTACTTC. J is TRBJ2-5 and V is TRBV4-3, with D possibly matching TRBD2 (6 bases). Germline CDR1 reads LGHNA; CDR2 reads YSLEER. V was pared by 0 bases and J by 11 bases, with 25 bases between. This CDR3 comprises 17 residues.

Only a few counts were recorded for this clone. The same CDR3 is also encoded by other DNA sequences in this sample. The chain is built from TRBV6-6 and TRBJ1-2, with D maybe TRBD1 (5 bases). Germline CDR1 and CDR2: MNHNY and SVGAGI (reference sequence). V was shortened by 2 bases and J by 4 bases, with 11 bases between the two germline ends. CDR3 size: 14 residues. The CDR3 bases are TGTGCCAGCAGTTACGGGCAGGGCCGCTATGGCTACACCTTC. Translating it yields CASSYGQGRYGYTF.

The V call is TRBV28, the J call TRBJ1-4; the D gene is possibly TRBD1 (6 bases). The V and J ends lost 6 bases and 8 bases respectively, with 7 bases between them. The CDR3 length is 11 residues. The germline CDR1 and CDR2 sequences are MDHEN and SYDVKM. CDR3 nucleotides: TGTGCCAGCAGCGACAGGGAAAAACTGTTTTTT. It is translated as CASSDREKLFF.

The chain joins TRBV14 to TRBJ2-1; the match to TRBD2 covers 8 bases. V lost 4 bases, J lost 6 bases, and 8 bases stayed unmatched. Germline V gene data show CDR1 as SGHDN and CDR2 as FVKESK. The CDR3 runs 15 residues. CDR3 sequence: CASSRPGGPSNEQFF. The CDR3 nucleotides read TGTGCCAGCAGCCGACCGGGAGGGCCGAGCAATGAGCAGTTCTTC.

Notes on this clone: This sample also contains other DNA sequences that code for the same CDR3. This chain links TRBV7-3 with TRBJ1-1; D call uncertain. V lost 2 bases to trimming and J lost 3 bases, with 10 bases between them. This CDR3 is built from 14 residues. Germline values: CDR1 SGHTA, CDR2 FQGTGA. In nucleotides, the CDR3 is TGTGCCAGCAGCTTACTAGGACGGGACACTGAAGCTTTCTTT. Amino acids: CASSLLGRDTEAFF. The variable domain in full, with the rest retrieved from reference TRBV7-3 and TRBJ1-1, is GAGVSQTPSNKVTEKGKYVELRCDPISGHTALYWYRQSLGQGPEFLIYFQGTGAADDSGLPNDRFFAVRPEGSVSTLKIQRTERGDSAVYLCASSLLGRDTEAFFGQGTRLTVV.

Comment on this clone: The sample has other DNA sequences that encode this CDR3 too. This chain joins TRBV19 and TRBJ1-5, with D possibly matching TRBD1 (5 bases). In germline, CDR1 is LNHDA, CDR2 SQIVND (reference sequence). V dropped 7 bases and J dropped 4 bases, with 11 bases sitting between them. CDR3 length: 13 residues. CDR3 residues: CASTRGGNQPQHF. As DNA, the CDR3 is TGTGCCAGTACGCGGGGGGGGAATCAGCCCCAGCATTTT.

A single count supports this clone. V usage is TRBV6-5 and J usage is TRBJ2-2; TRBD2 matches 7 bases. V dropped 6 bases and J dropped 4; count of bases not matched to a gene: 8. From germline, CDR1 is MNHEY and CDR2 SVGAGI. The CDR3 runs 15 residues. The CDR3 sequence is CASSLLVAGTGELFF. The CDR3 bases are TGTGCCAGCAGCCTCCTTGTAGCGGGCACCGGGGAGCTGTTTTTT.

In DNA form, the CDR3 reads TGTGCCAGCAGCCAAGATCGGATAAGCACAGATACGCAGTATTTT. Protein: CASSQDRISTDTQYF. This chain joins TRBV4-2 and TRBJ2-3; D gene ambiguous. With 0 bases removed from V and 0 bases from J, the gap between germline ends came to 7 bases. This CDR3 contains 15 residues. CDR1 is LGHNA and CDR2 is YNFKEQ in the germline V gene.

In this sample, this clone turned up many times. V gene TRBV18 combines with J gene TRBJ2-1; D unclear. Germline CDR1 and CDR2: KGHSH and LQKENI. Trimming took 3 bases from V and 5 from J, leaving 8 bases between them. This CDR3 has 13 residues. The CDR3 here is CASSPGTDNEQFF. DNA for the CDR3: TGTGCCAGCTCACCTGGAACGGACAATGAGCAGTTCTTC.

Notes on this clone: This sample also contains other DNA sequences that code for the same CDR3. The genes are TRBV28 and TRBJ2-2, with 10 bases lining up with TRBD1. Trimming at V came to 5 bases and at J to 3 bases, leaving 3 bases not matched to a gene. Germline CDR1 MDHEN, CDR2 SYDVKM. This CDR3 spans 15 amino acids. The CDR3 bases are TGTGCCAGCAGTCCCGGGACAGGGGACACCGGGGAGCTGTTTTTT. Its translation: CASSPGTGDTGELFF. The full variable domain, completed using reference TRBV28 and TRBJ2-2, is DVKVTQSSRYLVKRTGEKVFLECVQDMDHENMFWYRQDPGLGLRLIYFSYDVKMKEKGDIPEGYSVSREKKERFSLILESASTNQTSMYLCASSPGTGDTGELFFGEGSRLTVL.